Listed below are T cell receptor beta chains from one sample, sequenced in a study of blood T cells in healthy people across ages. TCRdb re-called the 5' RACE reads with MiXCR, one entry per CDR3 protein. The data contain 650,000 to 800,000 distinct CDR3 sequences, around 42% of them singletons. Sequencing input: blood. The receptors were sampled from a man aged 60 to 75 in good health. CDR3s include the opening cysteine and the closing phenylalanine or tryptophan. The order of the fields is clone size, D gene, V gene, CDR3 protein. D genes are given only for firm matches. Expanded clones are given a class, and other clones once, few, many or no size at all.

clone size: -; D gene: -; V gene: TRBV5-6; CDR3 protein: CASSSGSPMLEQYF
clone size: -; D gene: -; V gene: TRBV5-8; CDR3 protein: CASSLEKGYEQYF
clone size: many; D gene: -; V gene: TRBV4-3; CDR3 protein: CASSQVGNALYEQYF
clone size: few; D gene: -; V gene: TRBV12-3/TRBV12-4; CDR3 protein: CASSLSQKPVYGYTF
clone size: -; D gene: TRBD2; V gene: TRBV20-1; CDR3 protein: CSARDPLAGGPSTTQYF
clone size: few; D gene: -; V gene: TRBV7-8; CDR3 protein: CASSPPSGYNSPLHF
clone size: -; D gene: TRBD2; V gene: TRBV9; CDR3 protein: CASSHPREGASYEQYF
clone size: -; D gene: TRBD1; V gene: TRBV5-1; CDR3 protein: CASGLARQGADINYGYTF
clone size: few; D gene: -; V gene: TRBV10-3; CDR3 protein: CAISERTEEQFF
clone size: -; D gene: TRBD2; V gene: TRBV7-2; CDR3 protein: CVSSFRHGGANQETQYF
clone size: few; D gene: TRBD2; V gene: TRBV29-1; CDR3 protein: CSVVTRTSGVIETQYF
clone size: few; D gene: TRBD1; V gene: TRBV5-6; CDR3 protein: CASSFSRDRVDNEQFF
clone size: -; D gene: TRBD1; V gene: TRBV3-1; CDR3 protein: CASSPGTGGHIQYF
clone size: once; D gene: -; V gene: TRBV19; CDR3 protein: CASSPSWGFATEAFF
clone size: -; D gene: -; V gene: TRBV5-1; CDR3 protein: CASSLALEQGNEQFF
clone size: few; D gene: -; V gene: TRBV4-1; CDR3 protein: CASSQEGTVAKNIQYF
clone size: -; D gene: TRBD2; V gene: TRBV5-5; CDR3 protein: CASSPTPGRGSTYEQYF